This T cell receptor beta chain was captured in a study of naive and memory T cell subsets. Study conclusions and caveats: Clonotypes are single alpha or beta chains, not paired receptors. Gini index rose across naive, CM, EM and EMRA in CD4 and CD8. Especially in CD8 cells, naive repertoires contained a few larger clonotypes, possibly CD45RA-re-expressing memory cells.

The beta constant-region primer was an equimolar mix of two oligonucleotides covering TRBC1 and TRBC2. Ligated cDNA was amplified by four rounds of PCR with nested alpha and beta constant-region primers and SP2. Via MiXCR, TCRdb re-called the UMI-ligation and nested PCR reads, giving one row per CDR3 protein. The table shows approximately 140,000 distinct CDR3 sequences, with approximately 21% occurring only once. CD4+ T cell IFNgamma after overnight CMV lysate exposure gave donor CMV status. There are 16 residues in the CDR3. With V trimmed by 2 bases and J by 3 bases, 3 bases remained unmatched. Per germline, CDR1 MNHEY and CDR2 SMNVEV (reference sequence). Regarding this clonotype: Its specificity is unknown.

Sequenced input: naive CD8+ T cells from blood. The chain couples TRBV27 to TRBJ2-7; TRBD2 agrees at 14 bases. This receptor was obtained from a human donor in good health. This CDR3 is CASSLDGTSGSYEQYF. Written as DNA, the CDR3 is TGTGCCAGCAGTTTAGACGGGACTAGCGGGAGCTACGAGCAGTACTTC.